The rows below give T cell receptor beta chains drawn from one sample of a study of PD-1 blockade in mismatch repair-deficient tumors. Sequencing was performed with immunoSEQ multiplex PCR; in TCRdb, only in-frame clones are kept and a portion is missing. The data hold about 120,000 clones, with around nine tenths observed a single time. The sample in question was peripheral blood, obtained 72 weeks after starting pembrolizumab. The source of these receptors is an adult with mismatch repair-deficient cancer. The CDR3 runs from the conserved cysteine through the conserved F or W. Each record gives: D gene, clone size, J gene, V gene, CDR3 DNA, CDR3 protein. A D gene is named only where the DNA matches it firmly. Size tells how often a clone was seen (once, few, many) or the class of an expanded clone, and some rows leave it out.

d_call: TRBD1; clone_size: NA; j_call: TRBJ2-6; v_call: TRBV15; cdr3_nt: TGTGCCACCAGCGACCCCGGGACAGGCCCCTCTGGGGCCAACGTCCTGACTTTC; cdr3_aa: CATSDPGTGPSGANVLTF
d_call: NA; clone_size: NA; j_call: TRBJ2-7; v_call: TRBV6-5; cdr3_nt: TGTGCCAGCAGTTACGGGACACCCTACGAGCAGTACTTC; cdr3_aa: CASSYGTPYEQYF
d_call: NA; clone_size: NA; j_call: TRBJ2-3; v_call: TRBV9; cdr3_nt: TGTGCCAGCAGCGTAGCGAACGGGAAAAGCACAGATACGCAGTATTTT; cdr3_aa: CASSVANGKSTDTQYF
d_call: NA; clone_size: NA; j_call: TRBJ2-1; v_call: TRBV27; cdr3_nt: TGTGCCAGCAGTTTTCCTCCTCAACCCGGGCACAATGAGCAGTTCTTC; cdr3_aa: CASSFPPQPGHNEQFF
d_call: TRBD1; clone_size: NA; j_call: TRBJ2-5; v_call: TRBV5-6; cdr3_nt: TGTGCCAGCAGCAAGGGGACAGGGGAAGAGACCCAGTACTTC; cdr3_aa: CASSKGTGEETQYF
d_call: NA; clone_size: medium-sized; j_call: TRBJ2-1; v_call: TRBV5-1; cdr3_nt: TGCGCCAGCCCCAAAGTGGATGAGCAGTTCTTC; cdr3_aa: CASPKVDEQFF
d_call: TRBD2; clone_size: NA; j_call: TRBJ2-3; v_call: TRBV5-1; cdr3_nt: TGCGCCAGCAGCAAGACGGGACTAGGGACGCGAAACACAGATACGCAGTATTTT; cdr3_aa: CASSKTGLGTRNTDTQYF
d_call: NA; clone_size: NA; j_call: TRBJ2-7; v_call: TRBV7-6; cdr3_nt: TGTGCCAGCAGCCTAAGAGTTGCGGGGGCGAGATACGAGCAGTACTTC; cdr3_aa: CASSLRVAGARYEQYF
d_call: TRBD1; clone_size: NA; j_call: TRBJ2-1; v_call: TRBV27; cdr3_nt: TGTGCCAGCAGTTTATCCGGGACAGGGTTTCTGCATGAGCAGTTCTTC; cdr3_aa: CASSLSGTGFLHEQFF
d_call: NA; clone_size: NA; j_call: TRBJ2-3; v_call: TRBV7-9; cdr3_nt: TGTGCCAGCAGCCACCCTGGACTCGCCTTTGATACGCAGTATTTT; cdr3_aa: CASSHPGLAFDTQYF
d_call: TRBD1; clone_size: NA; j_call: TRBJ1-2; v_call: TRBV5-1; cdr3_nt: TGCGCCAGCAGCTATCGGGACAGCACTATGTATGGCTACACCTTC; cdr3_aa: CASSYRDSTMYGYTF
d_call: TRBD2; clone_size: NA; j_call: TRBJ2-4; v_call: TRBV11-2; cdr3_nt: TGTGCCAGCAGCTCCGTAGCGGGAGGACCGGGGGACATTCAGTACTTC; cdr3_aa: CASSSVAGGPGDIQYF
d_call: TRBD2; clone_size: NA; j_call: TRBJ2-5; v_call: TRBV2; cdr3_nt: TGTGCCAGCAACCCGGGACTAGCGGGAGTTGAGACCCAGTACTTC; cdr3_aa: CASNPGLAGVETQYF
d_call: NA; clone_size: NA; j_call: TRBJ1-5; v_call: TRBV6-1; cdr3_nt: TGTGCCAGTAGGGTCAGAACTTATAGCAATCAGCCCCAGCATTTT; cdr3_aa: CASRVRTYSNQPQHF
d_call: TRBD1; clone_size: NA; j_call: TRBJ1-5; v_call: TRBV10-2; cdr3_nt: TGCGCCAGCAGTGACTCGGGACAGGGGGTATTTGGCAATCAGCCCCAGCATTTT; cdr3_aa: CASSDSGQGVFGNQPQHF
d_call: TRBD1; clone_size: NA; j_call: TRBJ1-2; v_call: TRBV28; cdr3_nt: TGTGCCAGCAGTCTCTTCAGGGGGGGAGGCTACACCTTC; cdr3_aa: CASSLFRGGGYTF
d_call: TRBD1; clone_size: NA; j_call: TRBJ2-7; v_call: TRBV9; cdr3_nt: TGTGCCAGCAGCGCAGGGGGCTCCTACGAGCAGTACTTC; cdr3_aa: CASSAGGSYEQYF
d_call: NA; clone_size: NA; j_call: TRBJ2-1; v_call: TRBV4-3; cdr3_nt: TGCGCCAGCAGCCAAGAAGTGAGGTCGAGGACAGAGATCCTCTACTACAATGAGCAGTTCTTC; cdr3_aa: CASSQEVRSRTEILYYNEQFF
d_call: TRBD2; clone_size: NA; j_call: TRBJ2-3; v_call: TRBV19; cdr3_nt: TGTGCCAGTAGTATGCGACTAGCGGGGGGCACAGATACGCAGTATTTT; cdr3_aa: CASSMRLAGGTDTQYF
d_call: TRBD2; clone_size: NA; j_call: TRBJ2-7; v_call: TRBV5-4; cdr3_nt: TGTGCCAGCAGCTTGGGATCAGCGGGAGGCCCCTACGAGCAGTACTTC; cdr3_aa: CASSLGSAGGPYEQYF
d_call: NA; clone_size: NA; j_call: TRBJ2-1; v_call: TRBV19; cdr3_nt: TGTGCCAGTAGTATACAGGAGGGGTCACCCTACAATGAGCAGTTCTTC; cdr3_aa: CASSIQEGSPYNEQFF
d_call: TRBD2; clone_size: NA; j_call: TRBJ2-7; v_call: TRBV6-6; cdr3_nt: TGTGCCAGCAGTCCCGGGGGGGGGCGTAGCTCCTACGAGCAGTACTTC; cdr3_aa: CASSPGGGRSSYEQYF
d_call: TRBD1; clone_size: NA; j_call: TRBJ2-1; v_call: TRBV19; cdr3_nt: TGTGCCAGTAGTATTCTTACAGGGGGAGACTACAATGAGCAGTTCTTC; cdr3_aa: CASSILTGGDYNEQFF
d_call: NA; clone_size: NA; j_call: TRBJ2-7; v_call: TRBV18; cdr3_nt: TGTGCCAGCTCACCAGTCAGGGTGGGAAAGACCTCCTACGAGCAGTACTTC; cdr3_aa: CASSPVRVGKTSYEQYF
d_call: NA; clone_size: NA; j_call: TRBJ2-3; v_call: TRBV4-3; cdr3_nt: TGCGCCAGCAGCCAAGAACCGGGACCTTTAACAGATACGCAGTATTTT; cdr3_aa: CASSQEPGPLTDTQYF
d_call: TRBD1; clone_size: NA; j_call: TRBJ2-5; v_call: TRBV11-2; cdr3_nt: TGTGCCAGCAGCTCCAGGACAGGCTCTCCGTACTTC; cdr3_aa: CASSSRTGSPYF
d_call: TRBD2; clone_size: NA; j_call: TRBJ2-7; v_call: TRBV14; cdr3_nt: TGTGCCAGCAGCCAAGCTTTTGGGACTAGCGGATACGAGCAGTACTTC; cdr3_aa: CASSQAFGTSGYEQYF
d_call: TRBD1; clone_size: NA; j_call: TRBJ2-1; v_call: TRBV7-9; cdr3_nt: TGTGCCAGCAGCCACGGGACAGGGGAATACAATGAGCAGTTCTTC; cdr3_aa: CASSHGTGEYNEQFF
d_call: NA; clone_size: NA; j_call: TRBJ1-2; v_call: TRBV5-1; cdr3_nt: TGCGCCAGCAGCTTAGGGGGGAAAGGCTACACCTTC; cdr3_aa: CASSLGGKGYTF
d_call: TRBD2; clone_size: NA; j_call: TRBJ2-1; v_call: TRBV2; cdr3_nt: TGTGCCAGCAGTGATTTGCCCAGCGGGAGTCCCTATGAGCAGTTCTTC; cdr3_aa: CASSDLPSGSPYEQFF
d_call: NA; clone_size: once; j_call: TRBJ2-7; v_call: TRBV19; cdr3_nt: TGTGCCAGTAGTAGCACCACCCAATCGGGGCCCACTACCTACGAGCAGTACTTC; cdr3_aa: CASSSTTQSGPTTYEQYF
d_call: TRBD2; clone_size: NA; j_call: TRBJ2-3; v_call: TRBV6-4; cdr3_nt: TGTGCCAGCAGTCCGGGGGAGGGCCACACAGATACGCAGTATTTT; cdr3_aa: CASSPGEGHTDTQYF
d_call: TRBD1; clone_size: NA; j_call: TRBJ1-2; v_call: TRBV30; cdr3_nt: TGTGCCTGGAGGTCTAACAGGGGAGGCTACACCTTC; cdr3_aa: CAWRSNRGGYTF
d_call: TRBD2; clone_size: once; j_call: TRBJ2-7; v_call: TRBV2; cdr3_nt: TGTGCCAGCCGGGGGGACTCTTCCTACGAGCAGTACTTC; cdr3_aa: CASRGDSSYEQYF
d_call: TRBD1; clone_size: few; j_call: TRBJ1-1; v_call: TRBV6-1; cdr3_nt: TGTGCCAGCAGATTGACAGGGGCGAACACTGAAGCTTTCTTT; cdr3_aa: CASRLTGANTEAFF
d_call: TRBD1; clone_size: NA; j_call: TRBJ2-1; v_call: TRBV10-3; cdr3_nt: TGTGCCATCAGTCGAGAACTTACAGGGGGCGATGAGCAGTTCTTC; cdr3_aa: CAISRELTGGDEQFF
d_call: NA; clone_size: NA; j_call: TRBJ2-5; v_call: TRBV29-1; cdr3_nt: TGCAGCGTTGCACTAACTAGTTTAGAGACCCAGTACTTC; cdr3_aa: CSVALTSLETQYF
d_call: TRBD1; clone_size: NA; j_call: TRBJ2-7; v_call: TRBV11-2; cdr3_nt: TGTGCCAGCAGCTTAGTGGGTTCCGGGACAGAGCTCCCCGAGCAGTACTTC; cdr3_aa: CASSLVGSGTELPEQYF
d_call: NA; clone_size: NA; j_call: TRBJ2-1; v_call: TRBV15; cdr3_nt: TGTGCCACCAGCAGCTCCTCGGGGACCTCTTACAATGAGCAGTTCTTC; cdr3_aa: CATSSSSGTSYNEQFF
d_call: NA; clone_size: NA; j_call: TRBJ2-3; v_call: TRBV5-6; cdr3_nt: TGTGCCAGCAGCTTGGGGTGGGATACGCAGTATTTT; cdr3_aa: CASSLGWDTQYF
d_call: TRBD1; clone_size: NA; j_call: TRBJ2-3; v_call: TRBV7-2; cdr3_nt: TGTGCCAGCAGCTTAGTCTTATCCGGGACAGGGATCACAGATACGCAGTATTTT; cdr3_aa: CASSLVLSGTGITDTQYF
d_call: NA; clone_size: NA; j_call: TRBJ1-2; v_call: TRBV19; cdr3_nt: TGTGCCAGTACCCGGGAGGGCAACTATGGCTACACCTTC; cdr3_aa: CASTREGNYGYTF
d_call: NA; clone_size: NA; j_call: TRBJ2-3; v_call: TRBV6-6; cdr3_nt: TGTGCCAGCAGTTACCTCGCGGTGGGCACAGATACGCAGTATTTT; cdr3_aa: CASSYLAVGTDTQYF
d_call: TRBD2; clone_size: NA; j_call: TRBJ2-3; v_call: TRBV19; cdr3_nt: TGTGCCAGTAGTAAAAGGTTTGGACTAGCAGGGGATACGCAGTATTTT; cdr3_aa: CASSKRFGLAGDTQYF
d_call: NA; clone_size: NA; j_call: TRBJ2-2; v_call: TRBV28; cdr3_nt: TGTGCCAGTAATCAGGGGTATGACACCGGGGAGCTGTTTTTT; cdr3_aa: CASNQGYDTGELFF
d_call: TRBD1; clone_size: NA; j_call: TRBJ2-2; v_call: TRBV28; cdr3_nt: TGTGCCAGCAAAGCTCGGAACAGGGGCACCGGGGAGCTGTTTTTT; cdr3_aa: CASKARNRGTGELFF
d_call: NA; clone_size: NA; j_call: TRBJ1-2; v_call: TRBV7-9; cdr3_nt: TGTGCCATTGAATCCCCCCGACTGGGACACGAATATGGCTACACCTTC; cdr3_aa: CAIESPRLGHEYGYTF
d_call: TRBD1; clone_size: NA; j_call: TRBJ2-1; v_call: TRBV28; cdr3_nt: TGTGCCAGCAGTCTCCGGGACAGAGTGCATATTGAGCAGTTCTTC; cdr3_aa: CASSLRDRVHIEQFF
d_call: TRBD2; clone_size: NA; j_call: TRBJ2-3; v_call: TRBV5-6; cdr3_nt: TGTGCCAGCAGCTCCCCCGGACTAGCGGGGGGGGGCGCAGATACGCAGTATTTT; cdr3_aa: CASSSPGLAGGGADTQYF
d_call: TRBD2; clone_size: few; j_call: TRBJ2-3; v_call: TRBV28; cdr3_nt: TGTGCCAGCAGTTCGGGACTAGCGGGAGGTGCAGATACGCAGTATTTT; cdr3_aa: CASSSGLAGGADTQYF
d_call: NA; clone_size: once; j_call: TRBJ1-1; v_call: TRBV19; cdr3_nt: TGTGCCAGTAGTAACAGGGCGAACACTGAAGCTTTCTTT; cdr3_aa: CASSNRANTEAFF
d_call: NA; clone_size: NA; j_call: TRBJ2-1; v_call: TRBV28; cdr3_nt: TGTGCCAGCAGTTTACCAGCAGCTAAGAGCTCCTACAATGAGCAGTTCTTC; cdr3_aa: CASSLPAAKSSYNEQFF
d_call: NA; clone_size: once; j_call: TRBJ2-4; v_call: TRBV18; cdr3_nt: TGTGCCAGCTCACCAAATGGGGGGATGGCCAAAAACATTCAGTACTTC; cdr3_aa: CASSPNGGMAKNIQYF
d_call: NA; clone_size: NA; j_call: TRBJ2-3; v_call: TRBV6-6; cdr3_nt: TGTGCCAGCAGTTATGAGGGGAGCCGAGATACGCAGTATTTT; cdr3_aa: CASSYEGSRDTQYF